This T cell receptor (beta chain) emerged from a study of cytomegalovirus exposure and HLA in healthy donors. A multiplex PCR was run with 60 Vbeta primers and 13 Jbeta primers. Using immunoSEQ multiplex PCR, the repertoire was profiled, and TCRdb retains in-frame clones only, with some absent. The repertoire has approximately 140,000 clones, roughly 80% of them found once; the top ten carry 4.9%. This CDR3 has 16 amino acids. V dropped 3 bases and J dropped 0 bases, with 13 bases sitting between them. Germline V CDR1 and CDR2: SGHNT, YYREEE (reference sequence). The TCR comes from a woman in her 50s in good health and CMV-seronegative. The sequenced sample consisted of PBMCs. The chain recombines TRBV5-4 with TRBJ1-3; perhaps TRBD1 as D (6 bases). CDR3 in DNA: TGTGCCAGCAGCTCGGCCCAGGGGCCCTCTGGAAACACCATATATTTT. Amino acid sequence: CASSSAQGPSGNTIYF.